This T cell receptor (beta chain) was obtained from a study of blood T cell repertoires in COVID-19. Study-wide background: COVID-19 samples collected from the United States, Italy and Spain covered acute and convalescent phases.

Here immunoSEQ multiplex PCR was the method, and the copy in TCRdb shows in-frame clones only, minus some. The sample carries about 300,000 clones, around 84% recorded once. Source material: peripheral blood. The clonotype originates from a man between 65 and 85 years old with acute or convalescent COVID-19.

CDR3 nucleotides: TGTGCCAGCCATCCGACAGGCAACTATGGCTACACCTTC. The encoded protein is CASHPTGNYGYTF. The J gene is TRBJ1-2, the V gene TRBV27, with D perhaps matching TRBD1 (6 bases). Germline CDR1 reads MNHEY; CDR2 reads SMNVEV (reference sequence). The V gene lost 8 bases and the J gene lost 2 bases, with 12 bases spanning the gap. The CDR3 loop spans 13 amino acids.